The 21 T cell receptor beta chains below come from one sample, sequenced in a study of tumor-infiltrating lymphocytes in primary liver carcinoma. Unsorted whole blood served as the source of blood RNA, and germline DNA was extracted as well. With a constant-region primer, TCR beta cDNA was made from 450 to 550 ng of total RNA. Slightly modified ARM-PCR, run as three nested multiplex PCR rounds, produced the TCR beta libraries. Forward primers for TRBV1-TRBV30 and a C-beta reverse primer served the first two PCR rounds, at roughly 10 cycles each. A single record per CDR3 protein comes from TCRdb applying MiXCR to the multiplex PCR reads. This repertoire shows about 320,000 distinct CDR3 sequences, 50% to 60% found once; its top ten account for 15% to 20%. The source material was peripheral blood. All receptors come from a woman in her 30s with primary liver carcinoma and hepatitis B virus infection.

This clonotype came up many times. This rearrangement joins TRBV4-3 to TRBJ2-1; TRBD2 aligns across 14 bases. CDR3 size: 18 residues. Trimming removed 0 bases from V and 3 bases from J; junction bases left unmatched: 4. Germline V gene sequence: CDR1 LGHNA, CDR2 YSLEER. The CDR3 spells CASSQDPGTSGSYNEQFF. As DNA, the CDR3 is TGCGCCAGCAGCCAAGACCCCGGGACTAGCGGGAGCTACAATGAGCAGTTCTTC.

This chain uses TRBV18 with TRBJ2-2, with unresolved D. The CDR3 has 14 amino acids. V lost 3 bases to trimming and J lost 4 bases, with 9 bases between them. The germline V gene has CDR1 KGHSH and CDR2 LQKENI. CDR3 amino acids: CASSPDSTTGELFF. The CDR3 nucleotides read TGTGCCAGCTCACCCGACTCTACCACCGGGGAGCTGTTTTTT.

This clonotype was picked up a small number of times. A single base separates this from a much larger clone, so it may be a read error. The CDR3, as DNA: TGCAGCGTCCGGAAGGAAAGCTCCTACGATGAGCAGTTCTTC. This translates into CSVRKESSYDEQFF. This chain uses TRBV29-1 with TRBJ2-1, with unresolved D. The CDR3 has 14 amino acids. Germline loops: CDR1 SQVTM, CDR2 ANQGSEA.

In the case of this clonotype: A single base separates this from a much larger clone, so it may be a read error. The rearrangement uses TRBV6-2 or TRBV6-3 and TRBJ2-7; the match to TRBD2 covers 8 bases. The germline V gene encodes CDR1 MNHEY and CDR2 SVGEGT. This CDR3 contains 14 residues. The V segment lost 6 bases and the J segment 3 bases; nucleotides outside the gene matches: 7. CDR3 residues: CASSPSGRRYEQYF. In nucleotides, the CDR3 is TGTGCCAGCAGCCCCAGCGGGAGACGCTACGAGCAGTACTTC.

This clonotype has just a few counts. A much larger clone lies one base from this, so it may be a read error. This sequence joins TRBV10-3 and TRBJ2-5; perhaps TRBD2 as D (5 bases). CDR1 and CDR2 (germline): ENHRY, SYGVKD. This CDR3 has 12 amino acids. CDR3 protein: CAISEKGETQHF. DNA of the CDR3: TGTGCCATCAGTGAGAAGGGAGAGACCCAGCACTTC.

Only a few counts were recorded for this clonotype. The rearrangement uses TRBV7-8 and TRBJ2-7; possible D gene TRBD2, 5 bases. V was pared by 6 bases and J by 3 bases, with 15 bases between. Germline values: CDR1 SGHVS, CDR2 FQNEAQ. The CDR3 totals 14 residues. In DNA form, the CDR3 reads TGTGCCAGCAGTCACCCGGGGTCGGGCTACGAGCAGTACTTC. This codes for CASSHPGSGYEQYF.

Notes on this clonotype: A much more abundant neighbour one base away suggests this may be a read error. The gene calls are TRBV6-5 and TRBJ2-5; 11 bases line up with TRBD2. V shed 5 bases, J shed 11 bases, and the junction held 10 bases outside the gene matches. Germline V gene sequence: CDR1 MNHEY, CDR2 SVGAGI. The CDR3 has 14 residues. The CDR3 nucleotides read TGTGCCAGCAGTCCCGAACTAGCGGGAGTTTCACAGTACTTC. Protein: CASSPELAGVSQYF.

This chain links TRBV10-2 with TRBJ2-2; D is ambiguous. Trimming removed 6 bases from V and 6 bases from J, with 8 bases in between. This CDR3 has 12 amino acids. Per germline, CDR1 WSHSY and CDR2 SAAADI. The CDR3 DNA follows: TGCGCCAGCAGGGTAACATCCGGGGAGCTGTTTTTT. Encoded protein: CASRVTSGELFF.

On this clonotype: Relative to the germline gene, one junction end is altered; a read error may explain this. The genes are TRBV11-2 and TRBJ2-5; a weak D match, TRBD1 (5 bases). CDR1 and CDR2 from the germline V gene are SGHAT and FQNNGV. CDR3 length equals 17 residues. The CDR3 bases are TGTACCAGCAGCCCCCCTGGACAAGGAGTTGGGAAAGAGACCCAGTATTTC. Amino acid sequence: CTSSPPGQGVGKETQYF.

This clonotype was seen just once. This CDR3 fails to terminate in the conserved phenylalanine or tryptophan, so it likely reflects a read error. The CDR3 reads CSVEPGETQYL. The CDR3 DNA is TGCAGCGTTGAACCGGGAGAGACCCAGTACTTA. The chain combines TRBV29-1 with TRBJ2-5, with no clear D. Germline CDR1 and CDR2: SQVTM and ANQGSEA. The CDR3 spans 11 residues. Trimming stripped 2 bases from V and 4 bases from J, with 5 bases between.

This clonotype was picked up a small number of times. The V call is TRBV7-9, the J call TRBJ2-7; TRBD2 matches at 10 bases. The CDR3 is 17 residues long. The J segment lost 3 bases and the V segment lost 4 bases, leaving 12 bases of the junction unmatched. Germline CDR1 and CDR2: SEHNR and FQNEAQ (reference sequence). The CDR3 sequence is CASSSTRASGSFYEQYF. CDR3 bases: TGTGCCAGCAGCTCGACGAGGGCTAGCGGGAGTTTCTACGAGCAGTACTTC.

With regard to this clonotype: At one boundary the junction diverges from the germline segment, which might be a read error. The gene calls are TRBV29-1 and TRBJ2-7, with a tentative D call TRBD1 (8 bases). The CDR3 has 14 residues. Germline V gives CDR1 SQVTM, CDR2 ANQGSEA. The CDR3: CRVVGQGGIYKQYF. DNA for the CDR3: TGCAGGGTCGTAGGACAGGGAGGGATCTACAAGCAGTACTTC.

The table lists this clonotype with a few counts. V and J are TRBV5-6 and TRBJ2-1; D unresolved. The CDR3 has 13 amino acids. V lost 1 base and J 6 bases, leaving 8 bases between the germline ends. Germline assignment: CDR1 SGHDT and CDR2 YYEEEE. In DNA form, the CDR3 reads TGTGCCAGCAGCTTGATTTCTTCCAATGAGCAGTTCTTC. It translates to CASSLISSNEQFF.

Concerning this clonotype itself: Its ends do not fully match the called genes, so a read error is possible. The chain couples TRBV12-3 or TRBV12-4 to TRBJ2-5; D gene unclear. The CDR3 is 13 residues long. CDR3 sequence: CASSFVWQETQYF. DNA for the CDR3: TGTGCCAGCAGTTTTGTCTGGCAAGAGACCCAGTACTTT.

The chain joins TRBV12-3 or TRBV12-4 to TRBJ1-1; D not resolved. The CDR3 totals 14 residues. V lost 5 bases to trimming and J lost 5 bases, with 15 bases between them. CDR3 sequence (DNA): TGTGCCAGCAGTCGACCGTATTCGGAAACTGAAGCTTTCTTT. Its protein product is CASSRPYSETEAFF.

CDR3 loop: CASSPPNGDQPQHF. CDR3 sequence (DNA): TGTGCCAGCAGCCCACCCAATGGGGATCAGCCCCAGCATTTT. The rearrangement links TRBV13 to TRBJ1-5; D is ambiguous. V was clipped by 5 bases and J by 5 bases, with 13 bases between them. Germline CDR1 and CDR2: PRHDT and FYEKMQ (reference sequence). The CDR3 totals 14 residues.

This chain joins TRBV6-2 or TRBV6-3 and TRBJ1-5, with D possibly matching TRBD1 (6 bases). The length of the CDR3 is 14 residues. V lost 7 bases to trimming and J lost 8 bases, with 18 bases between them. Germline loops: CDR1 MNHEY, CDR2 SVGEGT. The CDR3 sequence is CASNDYRVDEPQHF. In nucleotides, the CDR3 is TGTGCCAGCAACGACTACAGGGTTGATGAGCCCCAGCATTTT.

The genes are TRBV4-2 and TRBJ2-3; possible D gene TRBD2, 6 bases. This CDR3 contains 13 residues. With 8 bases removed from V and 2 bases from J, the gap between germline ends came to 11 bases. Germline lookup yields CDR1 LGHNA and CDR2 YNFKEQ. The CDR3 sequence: CASGRESTDTQYF. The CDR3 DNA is TGTGCCAGCGGTCGGGAGTCCACAGATACGCAGTATTTT.

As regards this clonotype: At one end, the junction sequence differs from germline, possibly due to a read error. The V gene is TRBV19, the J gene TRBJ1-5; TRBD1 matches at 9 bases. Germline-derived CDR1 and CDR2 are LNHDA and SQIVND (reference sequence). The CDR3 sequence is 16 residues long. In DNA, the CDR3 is TGTGCCAGTAGTAGAGGACAGGGGAATAGCAATCAGCCCCGGCATTTT. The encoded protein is CASSRGQGNSNQPRHF.

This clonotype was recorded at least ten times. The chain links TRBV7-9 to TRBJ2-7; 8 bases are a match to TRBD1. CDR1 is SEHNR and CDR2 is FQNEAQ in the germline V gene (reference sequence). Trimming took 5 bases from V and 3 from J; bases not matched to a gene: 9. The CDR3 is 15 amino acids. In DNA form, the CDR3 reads TGTGCCAGCAGCCCTCCCGGACAGGGTGTCTACGAGCAGTACTTC. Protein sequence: CASSPPGQGVYEQYF.

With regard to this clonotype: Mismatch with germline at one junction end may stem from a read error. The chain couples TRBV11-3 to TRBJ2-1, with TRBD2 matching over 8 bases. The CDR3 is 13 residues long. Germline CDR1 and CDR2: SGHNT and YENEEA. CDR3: CVRPEREYNEQFF. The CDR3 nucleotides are TGTGTCAGGCCCGAGCGGGAGTACAATGAGCAATTCTTC.